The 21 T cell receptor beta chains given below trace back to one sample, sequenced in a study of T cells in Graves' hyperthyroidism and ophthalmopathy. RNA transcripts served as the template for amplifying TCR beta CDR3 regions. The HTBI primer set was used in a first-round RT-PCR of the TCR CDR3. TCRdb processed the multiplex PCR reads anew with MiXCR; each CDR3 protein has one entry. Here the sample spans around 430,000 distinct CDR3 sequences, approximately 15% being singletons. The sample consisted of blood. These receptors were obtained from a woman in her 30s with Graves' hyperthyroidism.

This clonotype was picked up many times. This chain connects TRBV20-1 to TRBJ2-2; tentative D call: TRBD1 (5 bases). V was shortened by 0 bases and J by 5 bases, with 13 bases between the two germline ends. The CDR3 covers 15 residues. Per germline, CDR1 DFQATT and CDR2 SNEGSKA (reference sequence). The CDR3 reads CSARDSRPGTGELFF. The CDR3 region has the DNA TGCAGTGCTAGAGATAGTCGGCCAGGGACCGGGGAGCTGTTTTTT.

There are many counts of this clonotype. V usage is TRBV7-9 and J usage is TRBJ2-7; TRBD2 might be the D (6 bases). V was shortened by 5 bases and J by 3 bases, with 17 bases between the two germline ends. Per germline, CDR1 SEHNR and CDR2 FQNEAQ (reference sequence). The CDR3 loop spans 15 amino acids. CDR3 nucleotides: TGTGCCAGCAGCGCGACTAGTCACGGGAGCTACGAGCAGTACTTC. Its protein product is CASSATSHGSYEQYF.

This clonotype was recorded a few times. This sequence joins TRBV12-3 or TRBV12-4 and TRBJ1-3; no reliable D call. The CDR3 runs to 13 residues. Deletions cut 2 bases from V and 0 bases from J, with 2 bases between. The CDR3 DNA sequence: TGTGCCAGCAGTTTACTCTCTGGAAACACCATATATTTT. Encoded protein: CASSLLSGNTIYF.

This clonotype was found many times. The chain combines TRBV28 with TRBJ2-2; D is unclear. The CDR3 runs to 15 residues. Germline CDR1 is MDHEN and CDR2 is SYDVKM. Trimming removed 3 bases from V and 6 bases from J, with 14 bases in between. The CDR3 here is CASSLVRVRAGELFF. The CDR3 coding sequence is TGTGCCAGCAGTTTGGTCCGGGTACGCGCCGGGGAGCTGTTTTTT. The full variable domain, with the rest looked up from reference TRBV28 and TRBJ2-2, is DVKVTQSSRYLVKRTGEKVFLECVQDMDHENMFWYRQDPGLGLRLIYFSYDVKMKEKGDIPEGYSVSREKKERFSLILESASTNQTSMYLCASSLVRVRAGELFFGEGSRLTVL.

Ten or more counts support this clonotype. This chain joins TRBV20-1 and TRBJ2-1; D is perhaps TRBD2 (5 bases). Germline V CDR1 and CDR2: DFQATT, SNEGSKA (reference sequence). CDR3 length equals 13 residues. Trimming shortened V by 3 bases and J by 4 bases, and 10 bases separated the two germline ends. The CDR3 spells CSASRGFYNEQFF. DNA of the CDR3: TGCAGTGCTAGCCGGGGATTTTACAATGAGCAGTTCTTC.

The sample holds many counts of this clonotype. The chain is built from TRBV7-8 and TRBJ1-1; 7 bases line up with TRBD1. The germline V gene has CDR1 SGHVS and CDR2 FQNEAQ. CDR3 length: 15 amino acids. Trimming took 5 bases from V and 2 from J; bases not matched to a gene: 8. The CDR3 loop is CASSPADRVNTEAFF. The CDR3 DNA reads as TGTGCCAGCAGCCCCGCCGACAGGGTAAACACTGAAGCTTTCTTT. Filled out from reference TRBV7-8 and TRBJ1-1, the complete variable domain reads GAGVSQSPRYKVAKRGQDVALRCDPISGHVSLFWYQQALGQGPEFLTYFQNEAQLDKSGLPSDRFFAERPEGSVSTLKIQRTQQEDSAVYLCASSPADRVNTEAFFGQGTRLTVV.

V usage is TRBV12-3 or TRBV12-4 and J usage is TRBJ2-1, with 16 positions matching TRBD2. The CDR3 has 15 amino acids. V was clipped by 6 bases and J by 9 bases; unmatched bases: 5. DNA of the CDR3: TGTGCCAGCAGCTCGGGACTAGCGGGAGGGCGTGAGCAGTTCTTC. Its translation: CASSSGLAGGREQFF.

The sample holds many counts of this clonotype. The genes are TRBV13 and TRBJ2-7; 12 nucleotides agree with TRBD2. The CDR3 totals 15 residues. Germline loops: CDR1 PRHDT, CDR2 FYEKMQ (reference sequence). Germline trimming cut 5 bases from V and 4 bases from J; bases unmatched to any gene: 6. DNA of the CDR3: TGTGCCAGCAGCGGTCCGGGACTAGCGGGTTACGAGCAGTACTTC. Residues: CASSGPGLAGYEQYF.

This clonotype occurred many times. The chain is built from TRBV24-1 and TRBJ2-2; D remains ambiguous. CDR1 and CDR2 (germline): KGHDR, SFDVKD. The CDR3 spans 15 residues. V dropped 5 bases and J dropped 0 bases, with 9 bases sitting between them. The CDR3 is CATSVPAANTGELFF. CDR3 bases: TGTGCCACCAGTGTCCCCGCGGCGAACACCGGGGAGCTGTTTTTT.

The CDR3 spells CSGRQHGATDTQYF. Here the CDR3 DNA reads TGCAGCGGAAGACAGCACGGGGCCACAGATACGCAGTATTTT. The V and J genes are TRBV29-1 and TRBJ2-3; perhaps D is TRBD1 or TRBD2 (5 bases each). CDR3 length: 14 residues. Germline V gene data show CDR1 as SQVTM and CDR2 as ANQGSEA. V lost 7 bases, J lost 2 bases, and 16 bases lay in between.

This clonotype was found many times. CDR3 loop: CSVDGAAGFYNEQFF. CDR3 coding DNA: TGCAGCGTTGACGGAGCGGCGGGATTTTACAATGAGCAGTTCTTC. V gene TRBV29-1 combines with J gene TRBJ2-1; the D gene is possibly TRBD2 (6 bases). The V gene's germline CDR1 is SQVTM and CDR2 ANQGSEA. Trimming left V 3 bases short and J 4 bases short, with 16 bases between. The CDR3 totals 15 residues.

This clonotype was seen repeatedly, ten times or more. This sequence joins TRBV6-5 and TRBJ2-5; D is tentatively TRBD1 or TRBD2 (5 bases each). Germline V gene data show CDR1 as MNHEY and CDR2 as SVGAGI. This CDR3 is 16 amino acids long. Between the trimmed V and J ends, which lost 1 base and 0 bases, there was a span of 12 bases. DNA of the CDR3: TGTGCCAGCAGTTACTGGCAGGGAGCCCACCAAGAGACCCAGTACTTC. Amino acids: CASSYWQGAHQETQYF.

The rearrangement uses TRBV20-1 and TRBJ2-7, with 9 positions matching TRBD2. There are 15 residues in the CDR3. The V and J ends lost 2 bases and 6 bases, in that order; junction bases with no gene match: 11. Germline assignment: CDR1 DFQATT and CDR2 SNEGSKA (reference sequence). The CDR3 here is CSARKSGGPSSEQYF. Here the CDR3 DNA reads TGCAGTGCTAGAAAAAGCGGGGGGCCCTCTAGCGAGCAGTACTTC.

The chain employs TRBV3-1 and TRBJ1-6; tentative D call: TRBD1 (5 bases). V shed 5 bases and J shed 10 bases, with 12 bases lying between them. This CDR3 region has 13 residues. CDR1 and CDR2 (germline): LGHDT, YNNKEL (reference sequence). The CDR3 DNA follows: TGTGCCAGCAGCATGGGACGGCAATCACCCCTCCACTTT. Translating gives CASSMGRQSPLHF. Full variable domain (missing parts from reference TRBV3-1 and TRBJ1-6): DTAVSQTPKYLVTQMGNDKSIKCEQNLGHDTMYWYKQDSKKFLKIMFSYNNKELIINETVPNRFSPKSPDKAHLNLHINSLELGDSAVYFCASSMGRQSPLHFGNGTRLTVT.

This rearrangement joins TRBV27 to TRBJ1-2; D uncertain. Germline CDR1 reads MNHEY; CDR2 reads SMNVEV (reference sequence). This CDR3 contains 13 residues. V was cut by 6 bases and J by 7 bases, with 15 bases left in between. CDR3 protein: CASSRWRDGGYTF. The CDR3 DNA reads TGTGCCAGCAGCAGGTGGAGGGATGGTGGCTACACCTTC.

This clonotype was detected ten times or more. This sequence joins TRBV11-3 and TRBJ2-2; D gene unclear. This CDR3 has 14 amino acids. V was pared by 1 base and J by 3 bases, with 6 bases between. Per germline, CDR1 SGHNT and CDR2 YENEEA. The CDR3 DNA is TGTGCCAGCAGCTTAGGGTCCCACACCGGGGAGCTGTTTTTT. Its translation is CASSLGSHTGELFF.

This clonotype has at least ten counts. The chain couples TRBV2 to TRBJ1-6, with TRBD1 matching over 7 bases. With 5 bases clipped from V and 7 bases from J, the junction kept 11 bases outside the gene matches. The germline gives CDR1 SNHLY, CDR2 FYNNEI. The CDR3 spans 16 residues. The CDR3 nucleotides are TGTGCCAGCAGTTTACAAACACCGGGACAGAATTCACCCCTCCACTTT. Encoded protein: CASSLQTPGQNSPLHF.

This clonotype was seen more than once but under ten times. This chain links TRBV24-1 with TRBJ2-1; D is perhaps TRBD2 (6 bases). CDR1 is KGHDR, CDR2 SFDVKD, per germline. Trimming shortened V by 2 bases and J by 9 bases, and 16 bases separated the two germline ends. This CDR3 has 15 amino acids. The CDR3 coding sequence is TGTGCCACCAGTGATTCTCTTCGGGAGCTGGGTGAGCAGTTCTTC. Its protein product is CATSDSLRELGEQFF.

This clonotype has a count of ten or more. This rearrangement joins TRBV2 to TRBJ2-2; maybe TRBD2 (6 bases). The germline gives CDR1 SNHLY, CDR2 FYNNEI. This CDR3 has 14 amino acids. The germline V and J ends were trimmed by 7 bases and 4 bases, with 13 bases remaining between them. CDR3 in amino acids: CASTGERSTGELFF. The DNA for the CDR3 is TGTGCCAGCACGGGGGAGCGGTCCACCGGGGAGCTGTTTTTT.

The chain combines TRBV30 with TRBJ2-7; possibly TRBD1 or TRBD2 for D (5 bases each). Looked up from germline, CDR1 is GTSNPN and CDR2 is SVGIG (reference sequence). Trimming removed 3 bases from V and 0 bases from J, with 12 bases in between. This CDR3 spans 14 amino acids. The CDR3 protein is CAWRTGRRSYEQYF. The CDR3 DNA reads TGTGCCTGGAGGACGGGACGCCGCTCCTACGAGCAGTACTTC.

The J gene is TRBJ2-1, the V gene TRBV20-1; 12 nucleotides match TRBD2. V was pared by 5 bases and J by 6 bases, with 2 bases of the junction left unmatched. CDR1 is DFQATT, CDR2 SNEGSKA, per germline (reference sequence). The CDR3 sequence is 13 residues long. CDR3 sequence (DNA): TGCAGTGCTGGGGGACTAGCGGGCAATGAGCAGTTCTTC. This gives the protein CSAGGLAGNEQFF.